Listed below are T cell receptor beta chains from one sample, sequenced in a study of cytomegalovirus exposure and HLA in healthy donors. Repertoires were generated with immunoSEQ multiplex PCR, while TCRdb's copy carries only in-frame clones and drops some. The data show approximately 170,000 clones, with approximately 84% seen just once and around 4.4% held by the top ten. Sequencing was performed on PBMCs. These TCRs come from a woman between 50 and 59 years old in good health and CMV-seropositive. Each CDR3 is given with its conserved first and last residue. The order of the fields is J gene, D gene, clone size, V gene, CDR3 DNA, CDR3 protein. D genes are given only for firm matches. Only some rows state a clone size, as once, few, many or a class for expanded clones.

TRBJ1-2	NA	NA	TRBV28	TGTGCCAGCAGACCAGGACAGAACTATGGCTACACCTTC	CASRPGQNYGYTF
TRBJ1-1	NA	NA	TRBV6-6	TGTGCCAGCAGCCACCCTCGTGGGGGAGGGGACACTGAAGCTTTCTTT	CASSHPRGGGDTEAFF
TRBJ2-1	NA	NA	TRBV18	TGTGCCAGCTCCCTAGGGGGGGGCTCCTACAATGAGCAGTTCTTC	CASSLGGGSYNEQFF
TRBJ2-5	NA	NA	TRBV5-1	TGCGCCAGCACCTTAACCCAGGAGACCCAGTACTTC	CASTLTQETQYF
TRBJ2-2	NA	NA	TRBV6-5	TGTGCCAGCAGTTATTACACCACGAACACCGGGGAGCTGTTTTTT	CASSYYTTNTGELFF
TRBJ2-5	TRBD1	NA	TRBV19	TGTGCCAGTAGTATAGATGGGACAGGGAATGGAGAGACCCAGTACTTC	CASSIDGTGNGETQYF
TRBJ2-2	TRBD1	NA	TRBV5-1	TGCGCCAGCAGACTGGGACAGCCGCACACCGGGGAGCTGTTTTTT	CASRLGQPHTGELFF
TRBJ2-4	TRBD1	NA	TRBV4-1	TGCGCCAGCAGCCAAGTGGGGACAGCCTTAGCCAAAAACATTCAGTACTTC	CASSQVGTALAKNIQYF
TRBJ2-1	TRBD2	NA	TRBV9	TGTGCCAGCAGCGTAGGTAGCGGGGGGTACAATGAGCAGTTCTTC	CASSVGSGGYNEQFF
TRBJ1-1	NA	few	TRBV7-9	TGTGCCAGCAGCATTGGACAGTTAATGAACACTGAAGCTTTCTTT	CASSIGQLMNTEAFF
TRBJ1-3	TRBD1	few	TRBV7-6	TGTGCCAGCAGCCCGACAGGGGCTGGAAACACCATATATTTT	CASSPTGAGNTIYF
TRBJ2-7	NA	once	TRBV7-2	TGTGCCAGCAGCTTAATGACACCCCCCTACGAGCAGTACTTC	CASSLMTPPYEQYF
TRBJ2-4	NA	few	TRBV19	TGTGCCAGTAGTAACCTGGACAGACAAAACATTCAGTACTTC	CASSNLDRQNIQYF
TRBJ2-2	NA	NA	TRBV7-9	TGTGCCAGCAACAACATGAGGACCGGGGAGCTGTTTTTT	CASNNMRTGELFF
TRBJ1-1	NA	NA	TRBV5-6	TGTGCCAGCAGCTTGGGGCTTTCGCGGGCCACTGAAGCTTTCTTT	CASSLGLSRATEAFF
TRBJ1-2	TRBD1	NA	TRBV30	TGTGCCTGGACGGACAAGGGGGCGGGCTCAGGCTACACCTTC	CAWTDKGAGSGYTF
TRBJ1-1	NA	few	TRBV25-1	TGTGCCAGCAGTGGTCCGACATTCATTGGGCACACTGAAGCTTTCTTT	CASSGPTFIGHTEAFF
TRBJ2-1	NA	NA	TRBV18	TGTGCCAGCTCATACGGGGGTCTCGGAAGGAATGAGCAGTTCTTC	CASSYGGLGRNEQFF
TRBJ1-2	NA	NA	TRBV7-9	TGTGCCAGCAGCCCGGGCTACACCTTC	CASSPGYTF
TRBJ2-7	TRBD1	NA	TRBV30	TGTGCCTGGATGGGTGAAGGACAGGGAATCCACGAGCAGTACTTC	CAWMGEGQGIHEQYF
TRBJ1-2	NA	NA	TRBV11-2	TGTGCCAGCAGCTTAGGCGTCCATGGCTACACCTTC	CASSLGVHGYTF
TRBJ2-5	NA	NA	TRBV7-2	TGTGCCAGCAGCTTAGGGGGAGGCGGCCAAGAGACCCAGTACTTC	CASSLGGGGQETQYF
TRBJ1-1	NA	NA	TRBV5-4	TGTGCCAGCAGCATGCAGGTGAACACTGAAGCTTTCTTT	CASSMQVNTEAFF
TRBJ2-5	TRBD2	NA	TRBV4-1	TGCGCCAGCAGCCGGCAAGCGGGAGACATGGAGACCCAGTACTTC	CASSRQAGDMETQYF
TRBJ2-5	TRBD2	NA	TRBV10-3	TGTGCCGGACGGGGGGGCGTGGGGGAGACCCAGTACTTC	CAGRGGVGETQYF
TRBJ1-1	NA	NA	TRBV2	TGTGCCAGCAGGGAGGACCTTAACACTGAAGCTTTCTTT	CASREDLNTEAFF
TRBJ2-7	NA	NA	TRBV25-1	TGTGCCAGCAGTCCAGGGGAAGGGTTTGGGCAGTACTTC	CASSPGEGFGQYF
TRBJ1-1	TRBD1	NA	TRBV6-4	TGTGCCAGCAGTGACGGACAGGGGCAGGAAGCTTTCTTT	CASSDGQGQEAFF
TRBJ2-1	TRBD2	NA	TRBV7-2	TGTGCCAGCAGCTTAGGGACTAGCTCCGTCTTC	CASSLGTSSVF